Shown below are 4 T cell receptor beta chains from a single sample sequenced in a study of T cell repertoires in breast cancer. Blocking oligonucleotides added to a second nested PCR suppressed unpaired genes. TCRdb analysed the emulsion pairing reads with MiXCR anew, one entry per CDR3 protein. The table shows nearly 40,000 distinct CDR3 sequences, with less than 55% occurring only once. Primers covering all TCR V genes were used in emulsion RT-PCR on CD8+ T cells. Material: CD8+ T cells. Source of these receptors: a pool of human donors with breast cancer or a healthy control (not recorded which).

This clonotype was seen more than once but under ten times. The rearrangement joins TRBV20-1 to TRBJ2-1; 7 bases map to TRBD2. Trimming took 5 bases from V and 4 from J; bases not matched to a gene: 11. The germline gives CDR1 DFQATT, CDR2 SNEGSKA (reference sequence). The CDR3 runs to 15 residues. CDR3 amino acids: CSARLLGLQYNEQFF. In DNA form, the CDR3 reads TGCAGTGCTCGTCTCCTGGGACTACAGTACAATGAGCAGTTCTTC.

This chain connects TRBV7-9 to TRBJ2-1; tentatively, D is TRBD2 (6 bases). This CDR3 comprises 11 residues. Germline V gene lookup returns CDR1 SEHNR and CDR2 FQNEAQ (reference sequence). Trimming pared 8 bases from V and 10 bases from J, leaving 12 bases between. The CDR3: CASEGAGEQFF. DNA for the CDR3: TGTGCCAGCGAAGGGGCGGGGGAGCAGTTCTTC.

The sample holds a few counts of this clonotype. The chain joins TRBV5-1 to TRBJ2-6, with 8 bases fitting TRBD1. The CDR3 totals 20 residues. The trim removed 0 bases at V and 0 bases at J, leaving 11 bases unmatched. From germline, CDR1 is SGHRS and CDR2 YFSETQ. Here the CDR3 DNA reads TGCGCCAGCAGCTTGGATGTGGAAAGGGGACAGGTCTCTGGGGCCAACGTCCTGACTTTC. Amino acid sequence: CASSLDVERGQVSGANVLTF.

J is TRBJ2-1 and V is TRBV19, with 10 positions matching TRBD1. In germline, CDR1 is LNHDA, CDR2 SQIVND (reference sequence). V gave up 9 bases and J gave up 4 bases; unmatched junction bases: 21. This CDR3 is built from 19 residues. The CDR3 is CARSLPGQGITPTYNEQFF. The CDR3 DNA reads TGTGCCAGGTCCCTCCCGGGACAGGGGATTACGCCTACATACAATGAGCAGTTCTTC.